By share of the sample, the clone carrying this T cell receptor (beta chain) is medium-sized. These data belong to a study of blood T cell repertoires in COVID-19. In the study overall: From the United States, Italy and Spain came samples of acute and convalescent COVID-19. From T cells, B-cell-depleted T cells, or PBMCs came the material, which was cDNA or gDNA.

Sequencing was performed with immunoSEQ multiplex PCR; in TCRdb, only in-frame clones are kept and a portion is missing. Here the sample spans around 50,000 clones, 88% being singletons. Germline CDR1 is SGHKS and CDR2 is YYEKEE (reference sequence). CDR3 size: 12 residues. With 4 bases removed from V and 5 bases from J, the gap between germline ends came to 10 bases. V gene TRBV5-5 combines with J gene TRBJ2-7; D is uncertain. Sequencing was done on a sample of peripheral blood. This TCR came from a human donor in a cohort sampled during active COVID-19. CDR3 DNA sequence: TGTGCCAGCAGCCCTTTTCCGGACGAGCAGTACTTC. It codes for CASSPFPDEQYF.